This T cell receptor (beta chain) was obtained from a study of cytomegalovirus exposure and HLA in healthy donors. Study-level findings and limits: Many donors shared some public TCRs, even though most TCR sequences were rare. Three of the chains that were CMV-associated were confirmed in vitro to be specific for CMV antigens. In a later analysis, at a false discovery rate of 0.05, 15,000 to 20,000 TCR beta sequences matched HLA alleles.

Germline V gene data show CDR1 as MNHEY and CDR2 as SVGAGI. CDR3 length: 13 residues. V gave up 6 bases and J gave up 7 bases, with 10 bases separating them. PCR primers comprised 60 Vbeta and 13 Jbeta primers. Profiled with immunoSEQ multiplex PCR; TCRdb holds only in-frame clones, not every one. In the table there are around 150,000 clones, more than 75% of which are singletons. Comments on this clone: Its antigen is as yet unknown.

The chain employs TRBV6-5 and TRBJ1-6, with D possibly TRBD1 on 6 matching bases. The TCR originated in a male donor in good health and CMV-seronegative. Source material: PBMCs. The CDR3 region is CASSQDRNSPLHF. The DNA for the CDR3 is TGTGCCAGCAGCCAGGACAGAAATTCACCCCTCCACTTT.